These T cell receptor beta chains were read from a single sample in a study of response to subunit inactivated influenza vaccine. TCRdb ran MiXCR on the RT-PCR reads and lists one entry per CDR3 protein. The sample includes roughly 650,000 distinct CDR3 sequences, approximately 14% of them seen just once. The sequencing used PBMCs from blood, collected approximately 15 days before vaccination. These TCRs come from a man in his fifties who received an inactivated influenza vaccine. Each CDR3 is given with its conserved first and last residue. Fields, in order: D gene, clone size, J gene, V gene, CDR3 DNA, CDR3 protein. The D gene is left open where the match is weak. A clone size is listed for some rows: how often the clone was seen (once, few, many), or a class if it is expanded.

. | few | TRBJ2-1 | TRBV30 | TGTGCCTGCAGGGACAATGAGCAGTTCTTC | CACRDNEQFF
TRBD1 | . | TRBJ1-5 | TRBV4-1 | TGCGCCAGCAGCCAAGGCTGGGGACAGGACCAGCCCCAGCATTTT | CASSQGWGQDQPQHF
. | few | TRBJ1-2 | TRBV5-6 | TGTGCCAGCAGCTTGGCCCCGGGACCGGCAACACTTGGCTACACCTTC | CASSLAPGPATLGYTF
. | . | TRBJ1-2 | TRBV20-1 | TGCAGTGCTAGAATCTGGGACACTGCCAAGTTC | CSARIWDTAKF
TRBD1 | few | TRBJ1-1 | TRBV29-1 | TGCAGCGTTGCTGACCGCAGGGGGGGAGCCACTGAAGCTTTCTTT | CSVADRRGGATEAFF
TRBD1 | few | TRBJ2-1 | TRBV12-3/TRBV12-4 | TGTGCCAGCAGTCAAAACCTAGGACAGGGTTATTACAATGAGCAGTTCTTC | CASSQNLGQGYYNEQFF
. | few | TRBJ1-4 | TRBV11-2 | TGTGCCAGCAGGTCGAATCTTGCAACTAATGAAAAACTGTTTTTT | CASRSNLATNEKLFF
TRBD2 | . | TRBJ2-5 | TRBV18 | TGTGCCAGCTCACCGGGTAGCGGGGAAGAGACCCAGTACTTC | CASSPGSGEETQYF
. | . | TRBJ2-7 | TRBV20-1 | TGCAGTGCTAGAGATCTCTTAGGATCCTCCTACGAGCAGTACTTC | CSARDLLGSSYEQYF
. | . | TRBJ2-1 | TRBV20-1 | TGCAGTGCTAGCCGGGGGTGGGATGAGCAGTTCTTC | CSASRGWDEQFF
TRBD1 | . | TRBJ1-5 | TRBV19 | TGTGCCAGTATGGCAGGGGGCACGAATAGCAATCAGCCCCAGCATTTT | CASMAGGTNSNQPQHF
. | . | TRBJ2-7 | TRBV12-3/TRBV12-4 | TGTGCCAGCAGTTTAGGCACCTGGGGGTACGAGCAGTACTTC | CASSLGTWGYEQYF
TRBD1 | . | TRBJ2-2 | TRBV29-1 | TGCAGCGCAATATCCCAGGGACAGACCTCGAACACCGGGGAGCTGTTTTTT | CSAISQGQTSNTGELFF
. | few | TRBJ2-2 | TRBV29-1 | TGCAGCGTCCGAAGGGGAAAAACCGGGGAGCTGTTTTTT | CSVRRGKTGELFF
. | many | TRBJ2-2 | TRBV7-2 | TGTGCCAGCAGCTTAGAAGCGGTGAACACCGGGGAGCTGTTTTTT | CASSLEAVNTGELFF
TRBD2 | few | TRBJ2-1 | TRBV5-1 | TGCGCCAGCAGCACGGAACTAGCGGGGGGTGAGCAGTTCTTC | CASSTELAGGEQFF
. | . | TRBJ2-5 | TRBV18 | TGTGCCAGCTCACACCGGGACGGGATCATACCCCAGTACTTC | CASSHRDGIIPQYF
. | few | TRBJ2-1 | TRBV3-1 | TGTGCCAGCAGCCATCAACAACTGCTAGATTCGAGCGACAATGAGCAGTTCTTC | CASSHQQLLDSSDNEQFF
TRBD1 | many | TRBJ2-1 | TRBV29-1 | TGCAGCGTTGAACTTCCCCAGGGGACAGGGGGCAATGAGCAGTTCTTC | CSVELPQGTGGNEQFF
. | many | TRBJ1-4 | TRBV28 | TGTGCCAGCAGTTTAGCGGGGGATGAAAAACTGTTTTTT | CASSLAGDEKLFF
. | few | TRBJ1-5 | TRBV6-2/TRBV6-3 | TGTGCCAGCACCAGGGACTATAGCAATCAGCCCCAGCATTTT | CASTRDYSNQPQHF
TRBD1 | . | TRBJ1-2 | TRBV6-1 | TGTGCCAGCAGATGGAAGGGAGGGGGCGTCTATGGCTACACCTTC | CASRWKGGGVYGYTF
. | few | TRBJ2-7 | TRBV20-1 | TGCAGTGCTAGTAGCACCCGGGACTACGAGCAGTACTTC | CSASSTRDYEQYF
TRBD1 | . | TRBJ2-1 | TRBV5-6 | TGTGCCAGCAGCTCGCGGACAGGGTACTACAATGAGCAGTTCTTC | CASSSRTGYYNEQFF